The T cell receptor beta chain under discussion was sequenced for a study of blood T cell repertoires in COVID-19. Study summary: Acute and convalescent COVID-19 samples came from the United States, Italy and Spain.

The V end lost 0 bases, the J end lost 0 bases, and 12 bases lay between the germline ends. Per the germline V gene, CDR1 is MNHNS and CDR2 is SASEGT. This CDR3 spans 16 amino acids. Assay used: immunoSEQ multiplex PCR; TCRdb lists only in-frame clones, some missing. The profile shows about 89,000 clones, 70% to 85% of them singletons. The genes are TRBV6-1 and TRBJ2-7; D gene ambiguous. Material: peripheral blood. This TCR came from a man aged 70 or older with acute or convalescent COVID-19. For the CDR3, the DNA is TGTGCCAGCAGTGAAGCGCTTTTCACAGACTCCTACGAGCAGTACTTC. This translates into CASSEALFTDSYEQYF.